This TCR beta chain was documented in a study of OX40 agonist ivuxolimab in advanced cancers. About the research overall: Patients were roughly 83% male with ages roughly 20 to 80, mean about 60. Allowance was made for prior anti-PD-1, anti-PD-L1 or anti-CTLA-4 therapy, and approximately 41% had some.

This table comes from immunoSEQ multiplex PCR, and its TCRdb copy is limited to in-frame clones, with some not included. Of under 95,000 clones listed, under 95% were seen once; the top ten hold around 8.7%. The CDR3 extends over 15 amino acids. V shed 1 base, J shed 9 bases, and the junction held 8 bases outside the gene matches. The germline V gene has CDR1 MGHRA and CDR2 YSYEKL. Patients were excluded for autoimmune disease history or systemic immunosuppression. The gene calls are TRBV4-1 and TRBJ2-1; TRBD2 matches at 8 bases. Sequencing used CD4+ or CD8+ T cells sorted from blood, obtained in a trial of the OX40 agonist ivuxolimab. The receptor was derived from an adult with an advanced solid tumor such as melanoma, head and neck, liver or kidney cancer. In nucleotides, the CDR3 is TGCGCCAGCAGCCAAGCATTCGAGCGGGAGCCTGAGCAGTTCTTC. Translation: CASSQAFEREPEQFF.